Listed below are T cell receptor beta chains from one sample, sequenced in a study of beta chain features in type 1 diabetes. The data were produced by immunoSEQ multiplex PCR, yet TCRdb's version contains in-frame clones alone and is incomplete. The sample shows about 360,000 clones, roughly an eighth of them seen only once. The sequencing input was naive CD4+ T cells from blood. The receptors were gathered from a man younger than 35 in good health. Each CDR3 is given with its conserved first and last residue. The D gene is left open where the match is weak. The size field is filled for only some rows; it gives once, few, many or a size class.

TRBV18	few	TRBJ2-7	.	CASSPSGILANYEQYF	TGTGCCAGCTCACCGTCTGGGATCCTAGCGAACTACGAGCAGTACTTC
TRBV9	few	TRBJ1-1	TRBD1	CASSVGNRGPTEAFF	TGTGCCAGCAGCGTAGGGAACAGGGGGCCCACTGAAGCTTTCTTT
TRBV5-4	few	TRBJ2-3	.	CASSLAGQLTDTQYF	TGTGCCAGCAGCTTGGCCGGACAGCTTACAGATACGCAGTATTTT
TRBV30	few	TRBJ2-7	.	CAWSDPGGPSGYEQYF	TGTGCCTGGAGCGACCCCGGGGGGCCTTCAGGCTACGAGCAGTACTTC
TRBV2	.	TRBJ1-2	.	CATGSYGYTF	TGTGCCACCGGGTCCTATGGCTACACCTTC
TRBV4-2	few	TRBJ2-7	TRBD2	CASSQSGRAYEQYF	TGTGCCAGCAGCCAAAGCGGGAGGGCCTACGAGCAGTACTTC
TRBV7-3	.	TRBJ2-7	.	CASSFGGEAGEQYF	TGTGCCAGCAGCTTTGGAGGGGAAGCGGGTGAGCAGTACTTC
TRBV7-2	.	TRBJ1-2	.	CASSLELNYGYTF	TGTGCCAGCAGCTTAGAACTAAACTATGGCTACACCTTC
TRBV7-9	.	TRBJ2-3	.	CASSSYRDSTDTQYF	TGTGCCAGCAGCTCCTACAGGGACAGCACAGATACGCAGTATTTT
TRBV7-9	.	TRBJ2-2	TRBD1	CASSEGQANTGELFF	TGTGCCAGCAGCGAGGGACAGGCGAACACCGGGGAGCTGTTTTTT
TRBV7-2	few	TRBJ2-1	.	CASSLDRNEQFF	TGTGCCAGCAGCTTAGATCGCAATGAGCAGTTCTTC
TRBV18	.	TRBJ1-5	.	CASSPNGVRQPQHF	TGTGCCAGCTCACCTAACGGGGTGCGTCAGCCCCAGCATTTT
TRBV30	.	TRBJ2-7	TRBD2	CAWTAGGRYEQYF	TGTGCCTGGACCGCGGGAGGGCGCTACGAGCAGTACTTC
TRBV7-2	few	TRBJ1-2	.	CASSLDRTAIYGYTF	TGTGCCAGCAGCTTAGATCGGACAGCGATCTATGGCTACACCTTC
TRBV21-1	.	TRBJ1-5	.	CASRLGQGDRPQHF	TGTGCCAGCAGACTCGGACAGGGCGATCGGCCCCAGCATTTT
TRBV7-9	few	TRBJ1-1	TRBD1	CASSPSTGRTEAFF	TGTGCCAGCAGCCCCTCGACAGGGCGAACTGAAGCTTTCTTT
TRBV6-5	.	TRBJ2-5	.	CASRSPGETQYF	TGTGCCAGCAGATCACCGGGGGAGACCCAGTACTTC
TRBV30	.	TRBJ1-1	.	CAWDTGFNTEAFF	TGTGCCTGGGACACAGGGTTCAACACTGAAGCTTTCTTT
TRBV7-2	.	TRBJ2-5	TRBD1	CASSPRTGETQYF	TGTGCCAGCAGCCCTCGGACAGGAGAGACCCAGTACTTC
TRBV7-9	few	TRBJ1-1	TRBD1	CASSLEDRGRAFF	TGTGCCAGCAGCTTAGAGGACAGGGGAAGAGCTTTCTTT
TRBV18	few	TRBJ2-3	.	CASSPFDLAGTDTQYF	TGTGCCAGCTCACCATTTGATCTGGCTGGCACAGATACGCAGTATTTT
TRBV5-4	few	TRBJ2-1	TRBD2	CASSGGLAGISYNEQFF	TGTGCCAGCAGCGGGGGACTAGCGGGGATAAGCTACAATGAGCAGTTCTTC
TRBV23-1	.	TRBJ2-4	TRBD1	CASSRGCIGQGACGKNIQYF	TGCGCCAGCAGTCGGGGGTGTATAGGACAGGGGGCTTGCGGCAAAAACATTCAGTACTTC
TRBV5-1	few	TRBJ1-2	.	CASSLTQGYGYTF	TGCGCCAGCAGCTTAACTCAGGGCTATGGCTACACCTTC
TRBV27	few	TRBJ2-7	TRBD2	CASAAPGLAESSYEQYF	TGTGCCAGCGCGGCCCCGGGACTAGCGGAAAGCTCCTACGAGCAGTACTTC
TRBV5-1	.	TRBJ1-1	.	CASRGVNTEAFF	TGCGCCAGCAGAGGGGTGAACACTGAAGCTTTCTTT
TRBV7-2	.	TRBJ1-1	.	CASSLGRNTEAFF	TGTGCCAGCAGCTTAGGTAGGAACACTGAAGCTTTCTTT
TRBV6-5	.	TRBJ2-2	TRBD2	CASSGPGGGELFF	TGTGCCAGCAGTGGCCCGGGGGGCGGGGAGCTGTTTTTT
TRBV20-1	.	TRBJ2-5	.	CSASSQETQYF	TGCAGTGCTAGTAGTCAAGAGACCCAGTACTTC